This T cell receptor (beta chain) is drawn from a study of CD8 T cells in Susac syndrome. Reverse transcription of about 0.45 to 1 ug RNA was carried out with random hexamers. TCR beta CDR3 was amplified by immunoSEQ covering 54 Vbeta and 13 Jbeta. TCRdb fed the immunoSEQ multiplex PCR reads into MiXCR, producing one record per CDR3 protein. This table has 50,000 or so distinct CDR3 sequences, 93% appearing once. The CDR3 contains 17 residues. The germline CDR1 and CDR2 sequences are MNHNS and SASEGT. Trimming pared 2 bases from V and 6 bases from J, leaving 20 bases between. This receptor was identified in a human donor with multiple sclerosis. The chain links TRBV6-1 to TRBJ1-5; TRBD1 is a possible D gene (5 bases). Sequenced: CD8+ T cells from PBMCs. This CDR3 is CASSELGAYAGSQPQHF. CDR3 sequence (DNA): TGTGCCAGCAGTGAACTTGGGGCGTACGCGGGGAGTCAGCCCCAGCATTTT.